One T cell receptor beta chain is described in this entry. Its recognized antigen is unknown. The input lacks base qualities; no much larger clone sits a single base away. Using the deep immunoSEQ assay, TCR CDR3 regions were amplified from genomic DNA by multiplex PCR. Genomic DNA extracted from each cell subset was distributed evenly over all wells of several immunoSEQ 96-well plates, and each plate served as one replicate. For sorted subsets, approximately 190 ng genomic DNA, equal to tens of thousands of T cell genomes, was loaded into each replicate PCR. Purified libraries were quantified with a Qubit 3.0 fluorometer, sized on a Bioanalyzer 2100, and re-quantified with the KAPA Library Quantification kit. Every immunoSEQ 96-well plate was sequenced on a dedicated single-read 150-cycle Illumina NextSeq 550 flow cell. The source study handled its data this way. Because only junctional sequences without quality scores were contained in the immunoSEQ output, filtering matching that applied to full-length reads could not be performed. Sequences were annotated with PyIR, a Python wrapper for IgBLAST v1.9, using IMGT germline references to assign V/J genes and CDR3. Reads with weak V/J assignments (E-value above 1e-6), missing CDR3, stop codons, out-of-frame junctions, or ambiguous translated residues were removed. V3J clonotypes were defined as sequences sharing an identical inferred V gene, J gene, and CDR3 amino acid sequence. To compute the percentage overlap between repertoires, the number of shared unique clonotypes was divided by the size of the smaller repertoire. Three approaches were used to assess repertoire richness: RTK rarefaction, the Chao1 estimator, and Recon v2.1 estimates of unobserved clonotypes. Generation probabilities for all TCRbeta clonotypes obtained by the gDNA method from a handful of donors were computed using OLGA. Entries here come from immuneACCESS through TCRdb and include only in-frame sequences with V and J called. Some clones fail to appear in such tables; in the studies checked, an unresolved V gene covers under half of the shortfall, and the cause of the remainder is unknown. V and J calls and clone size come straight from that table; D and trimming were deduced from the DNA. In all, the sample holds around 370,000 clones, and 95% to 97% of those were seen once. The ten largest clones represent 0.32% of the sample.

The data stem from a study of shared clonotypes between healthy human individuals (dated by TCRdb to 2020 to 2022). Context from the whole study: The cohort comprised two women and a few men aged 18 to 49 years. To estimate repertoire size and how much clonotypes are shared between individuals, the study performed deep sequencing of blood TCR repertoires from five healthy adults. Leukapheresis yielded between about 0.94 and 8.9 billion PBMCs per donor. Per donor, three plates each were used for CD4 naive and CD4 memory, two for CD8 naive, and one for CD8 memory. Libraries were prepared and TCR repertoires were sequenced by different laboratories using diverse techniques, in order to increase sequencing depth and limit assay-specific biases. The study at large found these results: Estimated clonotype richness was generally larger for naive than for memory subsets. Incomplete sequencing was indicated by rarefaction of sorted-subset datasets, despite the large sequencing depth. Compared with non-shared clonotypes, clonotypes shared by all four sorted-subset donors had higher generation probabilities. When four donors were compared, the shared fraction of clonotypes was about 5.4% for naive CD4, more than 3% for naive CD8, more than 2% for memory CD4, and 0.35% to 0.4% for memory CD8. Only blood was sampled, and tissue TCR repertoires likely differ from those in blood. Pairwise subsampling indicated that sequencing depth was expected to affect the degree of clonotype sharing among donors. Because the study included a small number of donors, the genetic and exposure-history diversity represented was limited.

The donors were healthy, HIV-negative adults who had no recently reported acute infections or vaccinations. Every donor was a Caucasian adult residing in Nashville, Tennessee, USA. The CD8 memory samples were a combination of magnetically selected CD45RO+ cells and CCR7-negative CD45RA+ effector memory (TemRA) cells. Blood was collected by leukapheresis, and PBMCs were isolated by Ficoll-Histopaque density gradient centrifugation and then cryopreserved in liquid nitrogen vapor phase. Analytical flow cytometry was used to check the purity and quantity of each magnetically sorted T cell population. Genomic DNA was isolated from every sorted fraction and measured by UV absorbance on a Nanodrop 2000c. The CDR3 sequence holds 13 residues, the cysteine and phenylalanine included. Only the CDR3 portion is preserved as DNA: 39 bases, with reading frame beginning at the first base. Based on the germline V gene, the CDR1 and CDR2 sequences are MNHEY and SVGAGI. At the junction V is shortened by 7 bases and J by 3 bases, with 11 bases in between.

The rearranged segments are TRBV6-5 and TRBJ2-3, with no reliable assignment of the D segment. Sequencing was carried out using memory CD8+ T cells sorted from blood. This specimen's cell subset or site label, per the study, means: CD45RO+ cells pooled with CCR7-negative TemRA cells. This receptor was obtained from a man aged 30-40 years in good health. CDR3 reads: CASKASGTDTQYF. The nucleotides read TGTGCCAGCAAGGCTAGTGGGACAGATACGCAGTATTTT.